What follows are 20 T cell receptor beta chains derived from one specimen sequenced in a study of OX40 agonist ivuxolimab in advanced cancers. The assay was immunoSEQ multiplex PCR, and TCRdb's table has in-frame clones only and misses some. The table shows more than 30,000 clones, with about 90% occurring only once. Sequencing was performed on CD4+ or CD8+ T cells sorted from blood, taken in a trial of the OX40 agonist ivuxolimab. These receptors originate from an adult with an advanced solid tumor such as melanoma, head and neck, liver or kidney cancer.

The gene calls are TRBV6-5 and TRBJ2-7; D may be TRBD1 or TRBD2 (6 bases each). Between the trimmed V and J ends, which lost 5 bases and 2 bases, there was a span of 16 bases. CDR3 length equals 15 residues. Germline assignment: CDR1 MNHEY and CDR2 SVGAGI. The CDR3 bases are TGTGCCAGCAGTAGATATAGGGGGGTGACCTACGAGCAGTACTTC. Its protein product is CASSRYRGVTYEQYF.

The chain employs TRBV11-3 and TRBJ2-2; D not resolved. With 5 bases removed from V and 6 bases from J, the gap between germline ends came to 10 bases. The CDR3 sequence is 13 residues long. In germline, CDR1 is SGHNT, CDR2 YENEEA. DNA of the CDR3: TGTGCCAGCAGCCGACAAGTCCCCGGGGAGCTGTTTTTT. Amino acids: CASSRQVPGELFF.

This chain connects TRBV5-4 to TRBJ2-5; TRBD2 matches at 7 bases. Per the germline V gene, CDR1 is SGHNT and CDR2 is YYREEE (reference sequence). CDR3 size: 13 residues. Trimming removed 0 bases from V and 5 bases from J; junction bases left unmatched: 1. CDR3 residues: CASSLVGGETQYF. The CDR3 DNA reads TGTGCCAGCAGCTTGGTCGGGGGGGAGACCCAGTACTTC.

This rearrangement joins TRBV19 to TRBJ2-1; TRBD2 matches at 9 bases. CDR1 and CDR2 from the germline V gene are LNHDA and SQIVND (reference sequence). J was trimmed by 0 bases and V by 3 bases; bases with no gene match: 6. This CDR3 is built from 17 residues. The CDR3 DNA follows: TGTGCCAGTAGTATTCTCACGACTAGCGGCTCCTACAATGAGCAGTTCTTC. Translating it yields CASSILTTSGSYNEQFF. Full variable domain (missing parts from reference TRBV19 and TRBJ2-1): DGGITQSPKYLFRKEGQNVTLSCEQNLNHDAMYWYRQDPGQGLRLIYYSQIVNDFQKGDIAEGYSVSREKKESFPLTVTSAQKNPTAFYLCASSILTTSGSYNEQFFGPGTRLTVL.

V gene TRBV2 combines with J gene TRBJ1-3, with D perhaps matching TRBD1 (6 bases). Per germline, CDR1 SNHLY and CDR2 FYNNEI. Trimming shortened V by 6 bases and J by 0 bases, and 12 bases separated the two germline ends. The length of the CDR3 is 15 residues. As DNA, the CDR3 is TGTGCCAGCAGATTACAGGGCCTCTCTGGAAACACCATATATTTT. The encoded protein is CASRLQGLSGNTIYF. The full variable domain, its missing parts supplied by reference TRBV2 and TRBJ1-3, is EPEVTQTPSHQVTQMGQEVILRCVPISNHLYFYWYRQILGQKVEFLVSFYNNEISEKSEIFDDQFSVERPDGSNFTLKIRSTKLEDSAMYFCASRLQGLSGNTIYFGEGSWLTVV.

This clone was found a few times. J is TRBJ1-5 and V is TRBV19; unclear D gene. Germline CDR1 and CDR2: LNHDA and SQIVND (reference sequence). With 5 bases removed from V and 0 bases from J, the gap between germline ends came to 11 bases. CDR3 length: 15 residues. The CDR3 sequence: CASSVLGNSNQPQHF. The CDR3 DNA reads TGTGCCAGTAGTGTACTAGGAAATAGCAATCAGCCCCAGCATTTT.

The genes are TRBV29-1 and TRBJ1-1; D is perhaps TRBD1 (6 bases). The CDR3 runs to 13 residues. Deletions cut 7 bases from V and 4 bases from J, with 16 bases between. Germline V CDR1 and CDR2: SQVTM, ANQGSEA. This CDR3 is CSAHGGAGTEAFF. CDR3 sequence (DNA): TGCAGCGCCCACGGGGGGGCTGGCACTGAAGCTTTCTTT.

The rearrangement uses TRBV5-5 and TRBJ2-1; the D gene is possibly TRBD1 (7 bases). V lost 0 bases and J lost 6, with 13 bases in between. The CDR3 extends over 15 amino acids. In germline, CDR1 is SGHKS, CDR2 YYEKEE (reference sequence). CDR3 region: CASSLGGGGGNEQFF. CDR3 coding DNA: TGTGCCAGCAGCTTGGGTGGAGGGGGCGGCAATGAGCAGTTCTTC.

The chain recombines TRBV28 with TRBJ1-1; D gene unclear. The CDR3 totals 13 residues. V was trimmed by 2 bases and J by 4 bases, leaving 8 bases between them. Per germline, CDR1 MDHEN and CDR2 SYDVKM. The CDR3 loop is CASSLVGSTEAFF. The CDR3 nucleotides read TGTGCCAGCAGTTTAGTAGGAAGCACTGAAGCTTTCTTT.

This clone was seen just once. The chain recombines TRBV19 with TRBJ1-2; a weak D match, TRBD1 (5 bases). Trimming took off 4 bases at V and 6 bases at J, with 12 bases between the two ends. CDR1 is LNHDA, CDR2 SQIVND, per germline (reference sequence). The CDR3 contains 13 residues. The CDR3 DNA reads TGTGCCAGTAGTAAGCAGGACAAACATGGCTACACCTTC. Translating gives CASSKQDKHGYTF. The whole variable domain, remainder taken from reference TRBV19 and TRBJ1-2, is DGGITQSPKYLFRKEGQNVTLSCEQNLNHDAMYWYRQDPGQGLRLIYYSQIVNDFQKGDIAEGYSVSREKKESFPLTVTSAQKNPTAFYLCASSKQDKHGYTFGSGTRLTVV.

The chain recombines TRBV6-1 with TRBJ1-1; possibly TRBD1 for D (5 bases). Germline V gene lookup returns CDR1 MNHNS and CDR2 SASEGT. The germline V and J ends were trimmed by 1 base and 4 bases, with 28 bases remaining between them. The CDR3 totals 20 residues. CDR3 sequence reads: CASSEGGLSALPKGSTEAFF. The CDR3 region has the DNA TGTGCCAGCAGTGAAGGGGGCCTAAGTGCGCTTCCGAAGGGGAGCACTGAAGCTTTCTTT.

The V gene is TRBV6-6, the J gene TRBJ2-7; the match to TRBD2 covers 7 bases. Germline CDR1 MNHNY, CDR2 SVGAGI (reference sequence). V shed 6 bases, J shed 2 bases, and the junction held 4 bases outside the gene matches. This CDR3 contains 13 residues. The CDR3 bases are TGTGCCAGCAGCTCTAGCGGAACCTACGAGCAGTACTTC. It specifies CASSSSGTYEQYF.

V usage is TRBV27 and J usage is TRBJ2-4; D is unclear. V was shortened by 2 bases and J by 2 bases, with 16 bases between the two germline ends. Looked up from germline, CDR1 is MNHEY and CDR2 is SMNVEV (reference sequence). The CDR3 runs to 17 residues. CDR3 sequence: CASSLPPGLGSKNIQYF. The CDR3 DNA is TGTGCCAGCAGTTTACCCCCCGGTCTCGGGTCCAAAAACATTCAGTACTTC.

The chain links TRBV4-1 to TRBJ2-1, with D possibly TRBD2 on 6 matching bases. V was clipped by 0 bases and J by 3 bases, with 18 bases between them. There are 18 residues in the CDR3. Germline V gives CDR1 MGHRA, CDR2 YSYEKL. CDR3 nucleotides: TGCGCCAGCAGCCAAGACTACGGGGGAGAGTGGTACTACAATGAGCAGTTCTTC. Protein product: CASSQDYGGEWYYNEQFF.

This CDR3 is CASSVDLGQSSTQYF. The CDR3 DNA sequence: TGTGCCAGCAGCGTAGACCTAGGCCAGTCCAGTACGCAGTATTTT. This sequence joins TRBV9 and TRBJ2-3; D gene uncertain. Trimming shortened V by 0 bases and J by 8 bases, and 16 bases separated the two germline ends. Per the germline V gene, CDR1 is SGDLS and CDR2 is YYNGEE. There are 15 residues in the CDR3. Filled out from reference TRBV9 and TRBJ2-3, the complete variable domain reads DSGVTQTPKHLITATGQRVTLRCSPRSGDLSVYWYQQSLDQGLQFLIQYYNGEERAKGNILERFSAQQFPDLHSELNLSSLELGDSALYFCASSVDLGQSSTQYFGPGTRLTVL.

This chain uses TRBV4-1 with TRBJ1-3; the D gene is possibly TRBD1 (5 bases). V lost 1 base, J lost 0 bases, and 13 bases lay in between. The germline gives CDR1 MGHRA, CDR2 YSYEKL. The CDR3 sequence is 17 residues long. This chain's CDR3 is CASSQGRTGVSGNTIYF. CDR3 bases: TGCGCCAGCAGCCAAGGGCGGACGGGGGTCTCTGGAAACACCATATATTTT.

The chain recombines TRBV28 with TRBJ1-1; no definite D call. The V gene lost 3 bases and the J gene lost 3 bases, with 2 bases spanning the gap. Germline V CDR1 and CDR2: MDHEN, SYDVKM. This CDR3 is 11 amino acids long. The CDR3, as DNA: TGTGCCAGCAGTTTGGACACTGAAGCTTTCTTT. This encodes CASSLDTEAFF. The complete variable domain, with remaining parts taken from reference TRBV28 and TRBJ1-1, reads DVKVTQSSRYLVKRTGEKVFLECVQDMDHENMFWYRQDPGLGLRLIYFSYDVKMKEKGDIPEGYSVSREKKERFSLILESASTNQTSMYLCASSLDTEAFFGQGTRLTVV.

The V and J genes are TRBV23-1 and TRBJ2-6, with D possibly being TRBD2 (5 bases). Being an ORF, TRBV23-1 has a function that is uncertain. The V and J ends lost 0 bases and 1 base respectively, with 7 bases between them. This CDR3 spans 16 amino acids. Here the CDR3 reads CASSQSEVSGANVLTF. The CDR3 DNA reads TGCGCCAGCAGTCAATCGGAGGTTTCTGGGGCCAACGTCCTGACTTTC.

V and J are TRBV2 and TRBJ1-5; perhaps TRBD1 as D (5 bases). The ends were cut back, 8 bases at V and 0 bases at J, with 5 bases in the middle. The CDR3 sequence is 12 residues long. Germline V CDR1 and CDR2: SNHLY, FYNNEI. CDR3 coding DNA: TGTGCCAGCGGGGGTAGCAATCAGCCCCAGCATTTT. Its protein is CASGGSNQPQHF. Using reference TRBV2 and TRBJ1-5 for the parts outside the CDR3, the full variable domain is EPEVTQTPSHQVTQMGQEVILRCVPISNHLYFYWYRQILGQKVEFLVSFYNNEISEKSEIFDDQFSVERPDGSNFTLKIRSTKLEDSAMYFCASGGSNQPQHFGDGTRLSIL.

The V call is TRBV2, the J call TRBJ2-7; TRBD1 aligns across 9 bases. Germline V gives CDR1 SNHLY, CDR2 FYNNEI. The CDR3 loop spans 14 amino acids. Unmatched junction bases numbered 5, after V lost 8 bases and J lost 0 bases. CDR3 in amino acids: CASCRDRDSYEQYF. As DNA, the CDR3 is TGTGCCAGCTGCCGGGACAGGGACTCCTACGAGCAGTACTTC.